The 16 T cell receptor beta chains given below trace back to one sample, sequenced in a study of CD8 T cells in ankylosing spondylitis. One entry per CDR3 protein results from TCRdb running MiXCR on the 5' RACE reads. The top ten hold under 20% of the sample, which has around 770,000 distinct CDR3 sequences, around 20% seen once. General study findings and limits: A TCR beta motif made of eight highly homologous variants seemed typical of ankylosing spondylitis blood.

For these receptors, no antigen is known. Sequenced sample: blood, either unsorted or a sorted T cell fraction (not recorded which). The receptors here all came from a male donor with ankylosing spondylitis.

The rearrangement uses TRBV4-3 and TRBJ2-3; tentatively, D is TRBD2 (6 bases). Trimming took off 0 bases at V and 5 bases at J, with 21 bases between the two ends. The germline V gene encodes CDR1 LGHNA and CDR2 YSLEER. The length of the CDR3 is 18 residues. The CDR3 is CASSQEVTGRGLGDTQYF. Here the CDR3 DNA reads TGCGCCAGCAGCCAAGAAGTAACCGGGAGAGGGCTAGGAGATACGCAGTATTTT.

The chain uses TRBV7-3 and TRBJ2-1, with 10 positions matching TRBD1. The V gene's germline CDR1 is SGHTA and CDR2 FQGTGA. The CDR3 loop spans 15 amino acids. Losses at the gene ends were 6 bases for V and 7 bases for J; bases not matched to a gene: 9. The CDR3 loop is CASSRAGQGWNEQFF. CDR3 nucleotide sequence: TGTGCCAGCAGTAGGGCGGGACAGGGGTGGAATGAGCAGTTCTTC.

As DNA, the CDR3 is TGTGCCAGCAGTGAATCGGACAGGGGGACCTACAATGAGCAGTTCTTC. Its protein product is CASSESDRGTYNEQFF. This sequence joins TRBV25-1 and TRBJ2-1; 10 nucleotides line up with TRBD1. This CDR3 is 16 amino acids long. The V and J ends lost 1 base and 2 bases, in that order; junction bases with no gene match: 2. Germline V CDR1 and CDR2: MGHDK, SYGVNS.

This clonotype was counted only a few times. The rearrangement joins TRBV6-1 to TRBJ2-5; TRBD2 aligns across 7 bases. In germline, CDR1 is MNHNS, CDR2 SASEGT. This CDR3 spans 14 amino acids. V shed 0 bases and J 2 bases; nucleotides not matched to a gene: 0. The CDR3 sequence is CASSEAGGQETQYF. DNA of the CDR3: TGTGCCAGCAGTGAAGCGGGGGGGCAAGAGACCCAGTACTTC.

This chain connects TRBV12-3 or TRBV12-4 to TRBJ1-2; perhaps TRBD1 as D (5 bases). CDR3 length: 13 amino acids. Between the trimmed V and J ends, which lost 5 bases and 4 bases, there was a span of 11 bases. DNA of the CDR3: TGTGCCAGCAGTCCAGGGAGGTCCTATGGCTACACCTTC. Protein sequence: CASSPGRSYGYTF.

The chain couples TRBV28 to TRBJ1-1; D gene ambiguous. Per germline, CDR1 MDHEN and CDR2 SYDVKM. The CDR3 spans 15 residues. Between the trimmed V and J ends, which lost 6 bases and 0 bases, there was a span of 14 bases. CDR3 DNA: TGTGCCAGCAGCGCCCCAGGACGGCTGAACACTGAAGCTTTCTTT. Protein product: CASSAPGRLNTEAFF.

The table lists this clonotype with a few counts. The chain employs TRBV12-3 or TRBV12-4 and TRBJ2-2, with 12 bases aligning to TRBD2. V shed 6 bases and J 9 bases; nucleotides not matched to a gene: 8. The CDR3 is 15 residues long. CDR3 nucleotides: TGTGCCAGCAGCGGGACTAGCGGGTTCCCCCGGGAGCTGTTTTTT. Encoded protein: CASSGTSGFPRELFF.

The gene calls are TRBV30 and TRBJ2-1, with D hard to call. This CDR3 contains 13 residues. V was trimmed by 2 bases and J by 2 bases, leaving 7 bases between them. Germline CDR1 reads GTSNPN; CDR2 reads SVGIG (reference sequence). The CDR3 is CAWSPTPYNEQFF. DNA of the CDR3: TGTGCCTGGAGTCCGACCCCCTACAATGAGCAGTTCTTC.

The gene calls are TRBV9 and TRBJ2-3, with unresolved D. This CDR3 has 17 residues. Germline V gene data show CDR1 as SGDLS and CDR2 as YYNGEE. V lost 4 bases and J 0 bases, leaving 18 bases between the germline ends. The CDR3 DNA reads as TGTGCCAGCAGCCCCCCCGTCGAGACATCTAGCACAGATACGCAGTATTTT. Protein sequence: CASSPPVETSSTDTQYF.

This clonotype has just a few counts. The rearrangement links TRBV4-3 to TRBJ2-7, with D unclear. V lost 2 bases, J lost 5 bases, and 10 bases lay in between. CDR1 is LGHNA and CDR2 is YSLEER in the germline V gene. The CDR3 totals 13 residues. The CDR3 DNA reads as TGCGCCAGCAGCCAATCCCAGGTAGACGAGCAGTACTTC. This encodes CASSQSQVDEQYF.

V and J are TRBV7-6 and TRBJ2-1, with D perhaps TRBD1 (6 bases). The germline V and J ends were trimmed by 5 bases and 5 bases, with 10 bases remaining between them. The CDR3 has 13 residues. Germline values: CDR1 SGHVS, CDR2 FNYEAQ. In DNA form, the CDR3 reads TGTGCCAGCAGCGAGGGGGTTAACAATGAGCAGTTCTTC. Amino acids: CASSEGVNNEQFF.

This clonotype was observed a handful of times. The rearrangement joins TRBV9 to TRBJ2-3; possible D gene TRBD2, 5 bases. This CDR3 has 16 amino acids. V lost 3 bases and J 3 bases, leaving 17 bases between the germline ends. CDR1 is SGDLS and CDR2 is YYNGEE in the germline V gene. The CDR3 nucleotides read TGTGCCAGCAGCGAGGGAGTTGGTAGCGATACAGATACGCAGTATTTT. This gives the protein CASSEGVGSDTDTQYF.

This clonotype occurred many times. The chain has TRBV5-1 and TRBJ2-1; the D gene is possibly TRBD2 (6 bases). Germline-derived CDR1 and CDR2 are SGHRS and YFSETQ. V gave up 4 bases and J gave up 3 bases, with 14 bases separating them. The CDR3 covers 15 residues. The CDR3 here is CASSPVGSGYNEQFF. The CDR3 nucleotides are TGCGCCAGCAGCCCCGTTGGTAGCGGCTACAATGAGCAGTTCTTC.

The sample holds a few counts of this clonotype. The chain joins TRBV30 to TRBJ1-6; the D gene is possibly TRBD1 (6 bases). This CDR3 contains 18 residues. Germline V gene lookup returns CDR1 GTSNPN and CDR2 SVGIG (reference sequence). Trimming left V 3 bases short and J 1 base short, with 19 bases between. CDR3 sequence reads: CAWSGSGAYSSYNSPLHF. The DNA of the CDR3 is TGTGCCTGGAGCGGCTCGGGGGCCTACTCTTCCTATAATTCACCCCTCCACTTT.

J is TRBJ2-1 and V is TRBV7-3; D remains unclear. Per the germline V gene, CDR1 is SGHTA and CDR2 is FQGTGA. The CDR3 has 12 amino acids. Deletions cut 5 bases from V and 7 bases from J, with 9 bases between. The CDR3 is CASSHLGNEQFF. CDR3 coding DNA: TGTGCCAGCAGCCACCTGGGGAATGAGCAGTTCTTC.

Only one count was recorded for this clonotype. The chain carries TRBV5-1 and TRBJ1-1; D unresolved. The CDR3 loop spans 14 amino acids. V was trimmed by 2 bases and J by 1 base, leaving 9 bases between them. The V gene's germline CDR1 is SGHRS and CDR2 YFSETQ. CDR3 protein: CASSLARQNTEAFF. CDR3 coding DNA: TGCGCCAGCAGCTTAGCTAGACAGAACACTGAAGCTTTCTTT.